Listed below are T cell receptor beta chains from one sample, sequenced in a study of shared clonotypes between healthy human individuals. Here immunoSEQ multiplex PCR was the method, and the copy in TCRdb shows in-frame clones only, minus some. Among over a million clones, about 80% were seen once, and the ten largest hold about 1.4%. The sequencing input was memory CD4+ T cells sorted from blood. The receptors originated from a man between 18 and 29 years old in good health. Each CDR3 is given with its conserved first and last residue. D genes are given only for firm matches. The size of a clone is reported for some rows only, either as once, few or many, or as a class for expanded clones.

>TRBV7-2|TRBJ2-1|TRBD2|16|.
TGTGCCAGCAGCTTAGCATACGGCCTAGCGGGAAATGAGCAGTTCTTC
CASSLAYGLAGNEQFF
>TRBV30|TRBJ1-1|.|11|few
TGTGCCTGGAGTGGGGACACTGAAGCTTTCTTT
CAWSGDTEAFF
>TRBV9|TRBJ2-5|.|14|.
TGTGCCAGCAGCGAGAGGGGGGCCCAAGAGGCCCAGTACTTC
CASSERGAQEAQYF
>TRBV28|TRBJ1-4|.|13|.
TGTGCCAGCAGTTTTAGGTACCTTGAAAAACTGTTTTTT
CASSFRYLEKLFF
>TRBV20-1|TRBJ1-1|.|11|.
TGCAGTGCTTCCCAGGGCCAAGAAGCTTTCTTT
CSASQGQEAFF
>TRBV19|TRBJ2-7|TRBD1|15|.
TGTGCCAGTAGTCTAGCCGGGACAGGGACCTACGAGCAGTACTTC
CASSLAGTGTYEQYF
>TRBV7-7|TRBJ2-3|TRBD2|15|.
TGTGCTAGCAGCTTAAGACTAGCGGGAGCAGATACGCAGTATTTT
CASSLRLAGADTQYF
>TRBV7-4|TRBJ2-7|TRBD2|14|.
TGTGCCAGCAGCAAGCGGGAGGGACCCTACGAGCAGTACTTC
CASSKREGPYEQYF
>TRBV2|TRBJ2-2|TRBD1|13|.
TGTGCCAGTACCCTGACAGGGACCGGGGAGCTGTTTTTT
CASTLTGTGELFF
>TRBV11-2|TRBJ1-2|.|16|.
TGTGCCAGCAGTTCCTTGGGGGGACAAGGCTCTAGGGGCTACACCTTC
CASSSLGGQGSRGYTF
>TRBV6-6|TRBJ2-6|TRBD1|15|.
TGTGCCACATCAGGGGGTCTAACTGGGGCCAACGTCCTGACTTTC
CATSGGLTGANVLTF
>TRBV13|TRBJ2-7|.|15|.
TGTGCCAGCAGCTTAAGGTTGTCCATACCCCACGAGCAGTACTTC
CASSLRLSIPHEQYF
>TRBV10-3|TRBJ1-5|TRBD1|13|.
TGTGCCGGGGGAAGGACAGGCGATCAGCCCCAGCATTTT
CAGGRTGDQPQHF
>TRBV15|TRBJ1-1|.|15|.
TGTGCCACCAGCAGAGATTTGGGGAAAACCACTGAAGCTTTCTTT
CATSRDLGKTTEAFF
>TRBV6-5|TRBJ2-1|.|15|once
TGTGCCAGCAGTTACGAGAGGGGCTCCTACAATGAGCAGTTCTTC
CASSYERGSYNEQFF
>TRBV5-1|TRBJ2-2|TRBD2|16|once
TGCGCCAGCAGCTTTGGACTAGCGGTGCAAACCGGGGAGCTGTTTTTT
CASSFGLAVQTGELFF
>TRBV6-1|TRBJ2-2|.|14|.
TGTGCCAGCAAGAGGTCGGGAAACACCGGGGAGCTGTTTTTT
CASKRSGNTGELFF
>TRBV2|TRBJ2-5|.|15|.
TGTGCCAGCAGTACCCTTTCAGGGGTCGGGGAGACCCAGTACTTC
CASSTLSGVGETQYF
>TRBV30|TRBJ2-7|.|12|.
TGTGCCTGGGCGGGCGGGACTTACGAGCAGTACTTC
CAWAGGTYEQYF
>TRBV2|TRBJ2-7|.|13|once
TGTGCCAGCAGTATACCACTATCCTACGAGCAGTACTTC
CASSIPLSYEQYF
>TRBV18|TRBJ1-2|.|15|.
TGTGCCAGCTCACCCGACAGGTCCGCTTATGTGGGCTACACCTTC
CASSPDRSAYVGYTF
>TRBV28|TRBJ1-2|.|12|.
TGTGCCAGCAGCAAAACAGGGAGCGGCTACACCTTC
CASSKTGSGYTF
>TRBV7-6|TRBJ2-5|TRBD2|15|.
TGTGCCAGCAGCTTAGCAAGGACTAGTGGAGAGACCCAGTACTTC
CASSLARTSGETQYF
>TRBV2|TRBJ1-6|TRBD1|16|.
TGTGCCAGCAGTGGTGTCGGGACAGGGAGTAATTCACCCCTCCACTTT
CASSGVGTGSNSPLHF
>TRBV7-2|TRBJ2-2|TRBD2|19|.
TGTGCCAGCAGCTTTAGGCCAGCGGGAGGCATTCTGAACACCGGGGAGCTGTTTTTT
CASSFRPAGGILNTGELFF
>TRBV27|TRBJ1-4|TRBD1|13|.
TGTGCCAGCAGACCAGGGGGCCAAGAAAAACTGTTTTTT
CASRPGGQEKLFF
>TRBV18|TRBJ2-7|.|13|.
TGTGCCAGCTCACCCTATTCGGAATACGAGCAGTACTTC
CASSPYSEYEQYF
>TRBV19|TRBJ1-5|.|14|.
TGTGCCAGTAGTATGTTAAAGCTAAATCAGCCCCAGCATTTT
CASSMLKLNQPQHF
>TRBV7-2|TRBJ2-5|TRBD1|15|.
TGTGCCAGCAGCTGGACAGGGGGCCGCCAAGAGACCCAGTACTTC
CASSWTGGRQETQYF
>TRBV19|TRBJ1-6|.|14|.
TGTGCCAGTAGGAGTCAGGGTGGTAATTCACCCCTCCACTTT
CASRSQGGNSPLHF
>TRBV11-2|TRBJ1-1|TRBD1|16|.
TGTGCCAGCAGCTTTTTGACAGGGATACTAAACACTGAAGCTTTCTTT
CASSFLTGILNTEAFF
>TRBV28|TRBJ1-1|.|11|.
TGTGCCAGCACTCTAAGGGCTGAAGCTTTCTTT
CASTLRAEAFF
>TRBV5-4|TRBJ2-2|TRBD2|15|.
TGTGCCAGCAGCTTGGCACTAGCGGACACCGGGGAGCTGTTTTTT
CASSLALADTGELFF
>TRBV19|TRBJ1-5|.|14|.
TGTGCCAGTAGTGAGGGGGGGTACAATCAGCCCCAGCATTTT
CASSEGGYNQPQHF
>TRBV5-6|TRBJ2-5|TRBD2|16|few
TGTGCCAGCAGCCCCCCATGGGGGGGGTCCCAAGAGACCCAGTACTTC
CASSPPWGGSQETQYF
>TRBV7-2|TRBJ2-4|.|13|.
TGTGCCAGCAGCTTAGGAGGGGGTAACATTCAGTACTTC
CASSLGGGNIQYF
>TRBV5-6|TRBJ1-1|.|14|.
TGTGCCAGCAGCCAACGGGACGGGACCCGGGGAGCTTTCTTT
CASSQRDGTRGAFF
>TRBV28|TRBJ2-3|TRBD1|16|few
TGTGCCAGCCTCTCGGTGGGACAGGGCTTCACAGATACGCAGTATTTT
CASLSVGQGFTDTQYF
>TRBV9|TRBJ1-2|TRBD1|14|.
TGTGCCAGCAGCGGAGGACAGGAACCCTATGGCTACACCTTC
CASSGGQEPYGYTF
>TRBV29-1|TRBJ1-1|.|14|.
TGCAGCGTTGAAGGGTGGGGATCGAACACTGAAGCTTTCTTT
CSVEGWGSNTEAFF
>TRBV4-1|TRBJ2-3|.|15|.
TGCGCCAGCAGCCAATCACAGACCCCCACAGATACGCAGTATTTT
CASSQSQTPTDTQYF
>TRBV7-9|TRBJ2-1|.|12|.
TGTGCCAGCAGCCCCCCCGGGGACTGGGAGTTCTTC
CASSPPGDWEFF
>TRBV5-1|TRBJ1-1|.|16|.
TGCGCCAGCAGCTTGCCGACGGGCAGGGAAAACACTGAAGCTTTCTTT
CASSLPTGRENTEAFF
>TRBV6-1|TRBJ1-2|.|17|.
TGTGCCAGCAGTGAAGCCACTGGGCAGGGACTATTCTATGGCTACACCTTC
CASSEATGQGLFYGYTF
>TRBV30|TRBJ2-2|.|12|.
TGTGCCTGGGGCTCGGTACTCGGGGAGCTGTTTTTT
CAWGSVLGELFF
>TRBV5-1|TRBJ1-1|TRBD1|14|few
TGCGCCAGCAGCTCGGGACAGCCGAACACTGAAGCTTTCTTT
CASSSGQPNTEAFF
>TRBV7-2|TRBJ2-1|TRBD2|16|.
TGTGCCAGCAGCCGACCGGGACTAGCGGCTTGGGGTGAGCAGTTCTTC
CASSRPGLAAWGEQFF
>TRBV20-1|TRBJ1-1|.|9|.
TGCAGTGAAGGGACTGAAGCTTTCTTT
CSEGTEAFF
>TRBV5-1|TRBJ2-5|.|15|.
TGCGCCAGCAGCACAGACCCAGGGTCCCAAGAGACCCAGTACTTC
CASSTDPGSQETQYF
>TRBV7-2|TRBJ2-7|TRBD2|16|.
TGTGCCAGCAGCCTCGGACTAGCGGGATCCCGGAACGAGCAGTACTTC
CASSLGLAGSRNEQYF
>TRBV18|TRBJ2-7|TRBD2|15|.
TGTGCCAGCTCACTTACCGGGACTAGCGGGTACGAGCAGTACTTC
CASSLTGTSGYEQYF
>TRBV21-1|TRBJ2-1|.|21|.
TGTGCCAGCAGCCTCTCGACCGGGACTAGCGGGAGTATGGGCTCCTACAATGAGCAGTTCTTC
CASSLSTGTSGSMGSYNEQFF
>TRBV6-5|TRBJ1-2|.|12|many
TGTGCCAGCGCGGACTCGGGGAGGGCCGTCTCCTTC
CASADSGRAVSF
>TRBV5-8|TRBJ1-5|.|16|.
TGTGCCAGCAGCTTGGAAACAGGTTCGGGGAATCAGCCCCAGCATTTT
CASSLETGSGNQPQHF
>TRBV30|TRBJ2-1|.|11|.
TGTGCCTGGAGTGTGATGAATGAGCAGTTCTTC
CAWSVMNEQFF
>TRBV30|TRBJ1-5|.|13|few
TGTGCCTGGAGTACCACCTCCAATCAGCCCCAGCATTTT
CAWSTTSNQPQHF
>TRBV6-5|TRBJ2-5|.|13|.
TGTGCCAGCAGACAGGGAGGGGGAAAGACCCAGTACTTC
CASRQGGGKTQYF
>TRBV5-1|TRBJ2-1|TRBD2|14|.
TGCGCCAGCAGCATTCAGCGGGGAAACAATGAGCAGTTCTTC
CASSIQRGNNEQFF
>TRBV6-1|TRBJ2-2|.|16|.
TGTGCCAGCAGTGAAAGACAGCCGGCGAACACCGGGGAGCTGTTTTTT
CASSERQPANTGELFF